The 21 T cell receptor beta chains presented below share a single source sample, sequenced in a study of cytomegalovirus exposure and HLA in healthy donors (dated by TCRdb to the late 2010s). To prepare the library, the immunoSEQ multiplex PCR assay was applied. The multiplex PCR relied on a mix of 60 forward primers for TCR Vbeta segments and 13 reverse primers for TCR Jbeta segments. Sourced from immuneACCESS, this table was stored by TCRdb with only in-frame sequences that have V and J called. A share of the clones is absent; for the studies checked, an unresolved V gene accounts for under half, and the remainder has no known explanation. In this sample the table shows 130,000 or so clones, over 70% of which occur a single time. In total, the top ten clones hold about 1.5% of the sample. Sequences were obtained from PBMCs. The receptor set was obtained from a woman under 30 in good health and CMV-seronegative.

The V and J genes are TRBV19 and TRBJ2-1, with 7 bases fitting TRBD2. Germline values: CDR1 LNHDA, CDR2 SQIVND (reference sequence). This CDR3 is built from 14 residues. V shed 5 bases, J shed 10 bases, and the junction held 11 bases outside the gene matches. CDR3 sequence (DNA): TGTGCCAGTAGTCCGCCGACTAGCATTCGAGAGCAGTTCTTC. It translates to CASSPPTSIREQFF. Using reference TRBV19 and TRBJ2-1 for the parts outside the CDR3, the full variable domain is DGGITQSPKYLFRKEGQNVTLSCEQNLNHDAMYWYRQDPGQGLRLIYYSQIVNDFQKGDIAEGYSVSREKKESFPLTVTSAQKNPTAFYLCASSPPTSIREQFFGPGTRLTVL.

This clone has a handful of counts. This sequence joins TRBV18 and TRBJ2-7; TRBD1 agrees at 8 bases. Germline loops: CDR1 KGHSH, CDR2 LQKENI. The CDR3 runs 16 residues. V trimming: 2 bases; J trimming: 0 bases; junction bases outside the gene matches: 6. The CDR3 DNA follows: TGTGCCAGCTCACCAGCTACGACAGGGGTCTCCTACGAGCAGTACTTC. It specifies CASSPATTGVSYEQYF.

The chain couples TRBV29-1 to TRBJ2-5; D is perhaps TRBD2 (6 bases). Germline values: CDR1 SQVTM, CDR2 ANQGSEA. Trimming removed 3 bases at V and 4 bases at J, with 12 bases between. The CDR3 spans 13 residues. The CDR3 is CSVEGGVLETQYF. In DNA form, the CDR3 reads TGCAGCGTTGAGGGGGGAGTCTTAGAGACCCAGTACTTC.

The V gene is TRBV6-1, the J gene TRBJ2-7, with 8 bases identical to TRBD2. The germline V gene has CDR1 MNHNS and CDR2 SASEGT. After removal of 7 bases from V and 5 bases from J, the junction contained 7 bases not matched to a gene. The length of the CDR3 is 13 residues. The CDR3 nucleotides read TGTGCCAGCACCGGGAGGGGGGGGAACGAGCAGTACTTC. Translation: CASTGRGGNEQYF.

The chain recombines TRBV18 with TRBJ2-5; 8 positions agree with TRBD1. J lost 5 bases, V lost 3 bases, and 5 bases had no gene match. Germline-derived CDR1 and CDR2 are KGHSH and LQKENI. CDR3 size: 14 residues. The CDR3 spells CASSPRTGQETQYF. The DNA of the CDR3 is TGTGCCAGCTCACCCCGGACAGGGCAGGAGACCCAGTACTTC.

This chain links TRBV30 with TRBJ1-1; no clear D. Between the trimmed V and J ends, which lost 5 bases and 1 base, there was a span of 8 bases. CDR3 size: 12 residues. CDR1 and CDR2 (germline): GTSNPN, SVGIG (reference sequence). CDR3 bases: TGTGCCTGGGGGGAGGCGAACACTGAAGCTTTCTTT. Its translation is CAWGEANTEAFF.

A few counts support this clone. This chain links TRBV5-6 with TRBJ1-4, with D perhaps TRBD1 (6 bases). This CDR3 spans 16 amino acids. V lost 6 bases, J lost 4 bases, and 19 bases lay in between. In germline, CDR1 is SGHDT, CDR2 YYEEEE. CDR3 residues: CASNSHRAEFNEKLFF. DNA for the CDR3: TGTGCCAGCAACAGTCACAGGGCTGAGTTTAATGAAAAACTGTTTTTT. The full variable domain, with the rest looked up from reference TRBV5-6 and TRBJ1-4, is DAGVTQSPTHLIKTRGQQVTLRCSPKSGHDTVSWYQQALGQGPQFIFQYYEEEERQRGNFPDRFSGHQFPNYSSELNVNALLLGDSALYLCASNSHRAEFNEKLFFGSGTQLSVL.

The CDR3 reads CASRDRGSGTEAFF. CDR3 bases: TGCGCCAGCCGAGACAGGGGATCGGGCACTGAAGCTTTCTTT. The V and J genes are TRBV4-1 and TRBJ1-1; TRBD1 matches 8 bases. Trimming cost V 8 bases and J 4 bases; bases outside gene matches: 9. Germline V gives CDR1 MGHRA, CDR2 YSYEKL. The CDR3 contains 14 residues.

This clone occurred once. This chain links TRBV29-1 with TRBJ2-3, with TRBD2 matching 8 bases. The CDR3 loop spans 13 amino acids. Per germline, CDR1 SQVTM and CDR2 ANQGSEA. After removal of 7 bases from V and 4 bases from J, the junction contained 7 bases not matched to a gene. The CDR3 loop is CSAGLARADTQYF. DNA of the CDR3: TGCAGCGCCGGACTAGCTCGGGCAGATACGCAGTATTTT.

CDR3 loop: CASSQAAISDYEQYF. CDR3 nucleotides: TGCGCCAGCAGCCAAGCGGCGATTAGCGACTACGAGCAGTACTTC. The V call is TRBV4-1, the J call TRBJ2-7; tentative D call: TRBD2 (5 bases). V lost 1 base, J lost 3 bases, and 13 bases lay in between. CDR1 is MGHRA and CDR2 is YSYEKL in the germline V gene. The CDR3 consists of 15 residues.

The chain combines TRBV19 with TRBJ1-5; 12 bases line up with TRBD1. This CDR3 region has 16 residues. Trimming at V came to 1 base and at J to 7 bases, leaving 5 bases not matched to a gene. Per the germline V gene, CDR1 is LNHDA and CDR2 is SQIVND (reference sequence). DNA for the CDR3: TGTGCCAGTAGTATAGTGGGACAGGGGGCAGGACAGCCCCAGCATTTT. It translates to CASSIVGQGAGQPQHF.

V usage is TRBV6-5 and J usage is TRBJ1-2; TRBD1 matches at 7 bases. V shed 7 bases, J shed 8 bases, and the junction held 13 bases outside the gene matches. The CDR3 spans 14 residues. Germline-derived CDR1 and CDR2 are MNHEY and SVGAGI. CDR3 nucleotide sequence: TGTGCCAGCACCTACATTACAGGGGTGGGAGGCTACACCTTC. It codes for CASTYITGVGGYTF.

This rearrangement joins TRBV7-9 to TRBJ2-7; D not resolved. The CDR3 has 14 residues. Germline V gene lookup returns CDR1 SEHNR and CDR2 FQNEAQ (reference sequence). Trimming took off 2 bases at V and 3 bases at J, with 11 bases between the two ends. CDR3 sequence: CASSLRSLDYEQYF. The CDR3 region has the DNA TGTGCCAGCAGCTTACGTAGCTTAGACTACGAGCAGTACTTC.

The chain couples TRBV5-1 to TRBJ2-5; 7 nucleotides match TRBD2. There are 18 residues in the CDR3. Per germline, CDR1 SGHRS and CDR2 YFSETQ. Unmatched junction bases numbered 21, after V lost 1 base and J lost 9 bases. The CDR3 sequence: CASSLRFSGLPVEEAQYF. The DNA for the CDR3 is TGCGCCAGCAGCTTGAGATTTTCGGGACTACCGGTAGAGGAGGCCCAGTACTTC. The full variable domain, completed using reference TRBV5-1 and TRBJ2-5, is KAGVTQTPRYLIKTRGQQVTLSCSPISGHRSVSWYQQTPGQGLQFLFEYFSETQRNKGNFPGRFSGRQFSNSRSEMNVSTLELGDSALYLCASSLRFSGLPVEEAQYFGPGTRLLVL.

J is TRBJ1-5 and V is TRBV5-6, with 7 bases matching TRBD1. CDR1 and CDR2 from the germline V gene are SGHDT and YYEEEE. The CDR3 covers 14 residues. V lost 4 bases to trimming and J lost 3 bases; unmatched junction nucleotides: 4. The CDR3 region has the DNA TGTGCCAGCAGCCGGACAGGCCCCAATCAGCCCCAGCATTTT. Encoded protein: CASSRTGPNQPQHF. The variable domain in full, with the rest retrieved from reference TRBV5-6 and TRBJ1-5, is DAGVTQSPTHLIKTRGQQVTLRCSPKSGHDTVSWYQQALGQGPQFIFQYYEEEERQRGNFPDRFSGHQFPNYSSELNVNALLLGDSALYLCASSRTGPNQPQHFGDGTRLSIL.

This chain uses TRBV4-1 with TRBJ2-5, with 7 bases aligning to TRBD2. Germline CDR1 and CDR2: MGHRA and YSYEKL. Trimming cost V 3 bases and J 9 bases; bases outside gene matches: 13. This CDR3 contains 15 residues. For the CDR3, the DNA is TGCGCCAGCAGCCAGGCGGGGGAGGGTTCACGGTCCCAGTACTTC. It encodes CASSQAGEGSRSQYF.

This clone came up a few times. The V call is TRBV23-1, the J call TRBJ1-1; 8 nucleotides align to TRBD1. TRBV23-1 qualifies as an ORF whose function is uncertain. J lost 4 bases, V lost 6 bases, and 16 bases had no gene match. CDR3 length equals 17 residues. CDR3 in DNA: TGCGCCAGCAGCCTCAACCCAAGGGCAGGGGGCCCCACTGAAGCTTTCTTT. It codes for CASSLNPRAGGPTEAFF.

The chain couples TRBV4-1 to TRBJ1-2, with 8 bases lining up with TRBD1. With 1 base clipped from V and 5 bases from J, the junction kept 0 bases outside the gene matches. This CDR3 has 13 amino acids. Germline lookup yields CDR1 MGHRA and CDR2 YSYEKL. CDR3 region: CASSQGQGYGYTF. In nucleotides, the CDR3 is TGCGCCAGCAGCCAAGGACAGGGGTATGGCTACACCTTC.

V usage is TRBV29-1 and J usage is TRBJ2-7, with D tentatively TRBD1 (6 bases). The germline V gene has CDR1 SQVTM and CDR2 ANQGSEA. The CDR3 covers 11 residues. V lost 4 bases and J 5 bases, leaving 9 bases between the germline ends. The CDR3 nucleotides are TGCAGCGTTGTACAGGGCCACGAGCAGTACTTC. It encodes CSVVQGHEQYF.

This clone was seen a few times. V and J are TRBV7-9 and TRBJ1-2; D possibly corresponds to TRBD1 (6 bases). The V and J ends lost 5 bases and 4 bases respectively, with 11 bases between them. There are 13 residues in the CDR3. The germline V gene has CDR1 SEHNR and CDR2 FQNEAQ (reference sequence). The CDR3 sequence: CASSPQGPYGYTF. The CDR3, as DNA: TGTGCCAGCAGCCCCCAGGGGCCCTATGGCTACACCTTC.

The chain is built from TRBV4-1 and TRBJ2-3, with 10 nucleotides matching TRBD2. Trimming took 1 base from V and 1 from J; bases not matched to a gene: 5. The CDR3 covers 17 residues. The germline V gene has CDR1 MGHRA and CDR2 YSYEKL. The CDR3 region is CASSQGYGLAGTDTQYF. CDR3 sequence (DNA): TGCGCCAGCAGCCAAGGGTACGGACTAGCGGGCACAGATACGCAGTATTTT.